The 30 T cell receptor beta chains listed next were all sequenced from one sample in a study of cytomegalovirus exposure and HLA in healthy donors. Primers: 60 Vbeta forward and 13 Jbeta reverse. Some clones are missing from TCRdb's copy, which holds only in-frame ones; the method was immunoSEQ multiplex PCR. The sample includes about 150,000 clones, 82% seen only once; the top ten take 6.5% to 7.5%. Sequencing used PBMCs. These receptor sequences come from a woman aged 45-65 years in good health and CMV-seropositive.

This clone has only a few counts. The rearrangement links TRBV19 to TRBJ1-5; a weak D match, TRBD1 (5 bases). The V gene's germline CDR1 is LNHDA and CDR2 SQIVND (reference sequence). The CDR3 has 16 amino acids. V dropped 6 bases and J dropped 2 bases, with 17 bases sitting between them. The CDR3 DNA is TGTGCCAGTAGAACCTCAGGGCGGGGGGGCAATCAGCCCCAGCATTTT. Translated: CASRTSGRGGNQPQHF. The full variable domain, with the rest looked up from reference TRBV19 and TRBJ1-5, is DGGITQSPKYLFRKEGQNVTLSCEQNLNHDAMYWYRQDPGQGLRLIYYSQIVNDFQKGDIAEGYSVSREKKESFPLTVTSAQKNPTAFYLCASRTSGRGGNQPQHFGDGTRLSIL.

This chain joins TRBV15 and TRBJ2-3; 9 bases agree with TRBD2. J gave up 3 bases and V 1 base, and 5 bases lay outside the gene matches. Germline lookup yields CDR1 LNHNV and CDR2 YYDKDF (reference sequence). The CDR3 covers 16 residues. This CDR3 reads CATSRGLRGGTDTQYF. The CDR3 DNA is TGTGCCACCAGCAGAGGTTTGCGGGGGGGGACAGATACGCAGTATTTT.

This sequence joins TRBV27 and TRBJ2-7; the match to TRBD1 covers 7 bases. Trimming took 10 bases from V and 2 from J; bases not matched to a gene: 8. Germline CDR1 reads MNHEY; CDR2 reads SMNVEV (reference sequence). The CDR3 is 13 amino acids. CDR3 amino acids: CAIGSGTAYEQYF. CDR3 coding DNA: TGTGCCATCGGTTCCGGGACAGCCTACGAGCAGTACTTC.

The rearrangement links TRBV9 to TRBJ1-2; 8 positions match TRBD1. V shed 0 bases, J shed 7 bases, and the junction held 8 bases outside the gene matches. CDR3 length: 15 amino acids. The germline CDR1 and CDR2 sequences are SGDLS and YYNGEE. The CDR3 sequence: CASSVGQGRLGGYTF. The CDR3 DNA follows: TGTGCCAGCAGCGTAGGACAGGGGAGGCTAGGTGGCTACACCTTC. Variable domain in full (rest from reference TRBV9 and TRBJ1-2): DSGVTQTPKHLITATGQRVTLRCSPRSGDLSVYWYQQSLDQGLQFLIQYYNGEERAKGNILERFSAQQFPDLHSELNLSSLELGDSALYFCASSVGQGRLGGYTFGSGTRLTVV.

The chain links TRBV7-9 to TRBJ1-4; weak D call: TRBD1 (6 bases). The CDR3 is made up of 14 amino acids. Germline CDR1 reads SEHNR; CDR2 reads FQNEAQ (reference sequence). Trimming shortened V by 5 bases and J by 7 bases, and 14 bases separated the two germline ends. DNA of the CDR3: TGTGCCAGCAGCCCACAGGGACGGGTTGAAAAACTGTTTTTT. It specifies CASSPQGRVEKLFF. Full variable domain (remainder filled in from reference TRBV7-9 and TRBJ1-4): DTGVSQNPRHKITKRGQNVTFRCDPISEHNRLYWYRQTLGQGPEFLTYFQNEAQLEKSRLLSDRFSAERPKGSFSTLEIQRTEQGDSAMYLCASSPQGRVEKLFFGSGTQLSVL.

The CDR3 protein is CASSLVALEQYF. In nucleotides, the CDR3 is TGTGCCAGCAGCCTGGTAGCTCTCGAGCAGTACTTC. V usage is TRBV11-2 and J usage is TRBJ2-7; D call uncertain. This CDR3 contains 12 residues. CDR1 SGHAT and CDR2 FQNNGV come from the germline V gene. Trimming removed 5 bases from V and 6 bases from J, with 11 bases in between. Filled out from reference TRBV11-2 and TRBJ2-7, the complete variable domain reads EAGVAQSPRYKIIEKRQSVAFWCNPISGHATLYWYQQILGQGPKLLIQFQNNGVVDDSQLPKDRFSAERLKGVDSTLKIQPAKLEDSAVYLCASSLVALEQYFGPGTRLTVT.

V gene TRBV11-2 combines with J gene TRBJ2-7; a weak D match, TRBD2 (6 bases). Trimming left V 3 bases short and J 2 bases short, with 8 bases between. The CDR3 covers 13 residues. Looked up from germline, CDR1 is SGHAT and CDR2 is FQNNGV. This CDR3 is CASSFWGAYEQYF. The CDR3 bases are TGTGCCAGCAGCTTTTGGGGGGCCTACGAGCAGTACTTC.

CDR3: CASSVGSGQETQYF. CDR3 in DNA: TGTGCCAGCAGCGTAGGATCAGGGCAAGAGACCCAGTACTTC. V gene TRBV9 combines with J gene TRBJ2-5; D may be TRBD1 (5 bases). The germline V gene has CDR1 SGDLS and CDR2 YYNGEE. V lost 0 bases, J lost 2 bases, and 8 bases lay in between. The CDR3 spans 14 residues.

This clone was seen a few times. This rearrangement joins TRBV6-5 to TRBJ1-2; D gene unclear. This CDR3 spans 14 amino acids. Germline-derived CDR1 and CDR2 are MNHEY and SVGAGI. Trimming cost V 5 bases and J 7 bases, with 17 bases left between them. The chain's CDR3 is CASSKEEGRGGYTF. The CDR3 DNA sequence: TGTGCCAGCAGTAAAGAGGAGGGCCGGGGTGGCTACACCTTC.

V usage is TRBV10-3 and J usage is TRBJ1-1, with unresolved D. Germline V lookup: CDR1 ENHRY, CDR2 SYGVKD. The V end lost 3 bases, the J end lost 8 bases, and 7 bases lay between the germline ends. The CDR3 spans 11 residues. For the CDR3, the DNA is TGTGCCATCAGTGATTGGCAGGAAGCTTTCTTT. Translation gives CAISDWQEAFF.

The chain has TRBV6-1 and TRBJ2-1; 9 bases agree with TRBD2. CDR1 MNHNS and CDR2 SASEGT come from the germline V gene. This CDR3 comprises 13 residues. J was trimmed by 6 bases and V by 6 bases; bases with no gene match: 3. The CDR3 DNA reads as TGTGCCAGCAGGCGTAGCGGGGGCAATGAGCAGTTCTTC. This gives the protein CASRRSGGNEQFF.

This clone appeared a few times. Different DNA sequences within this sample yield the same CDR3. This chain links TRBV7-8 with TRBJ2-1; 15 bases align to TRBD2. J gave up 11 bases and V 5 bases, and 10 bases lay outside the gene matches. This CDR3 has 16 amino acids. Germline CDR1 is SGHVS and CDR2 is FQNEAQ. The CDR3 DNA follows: TGTGCCAGCAGCCTGACTGGGACTAGCGGGGGGAATAAGCAGTTCTTC. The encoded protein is CASSLTGTSGGNKQFF.

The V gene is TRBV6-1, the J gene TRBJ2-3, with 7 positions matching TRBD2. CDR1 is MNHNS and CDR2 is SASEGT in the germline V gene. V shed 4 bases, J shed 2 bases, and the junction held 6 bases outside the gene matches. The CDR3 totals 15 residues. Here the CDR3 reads CASSVTRGTTDTQYF. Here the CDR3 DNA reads TGTGCCAGCAGTGTGACGCGGGGGACCACAGATACGCAGTATTTT.

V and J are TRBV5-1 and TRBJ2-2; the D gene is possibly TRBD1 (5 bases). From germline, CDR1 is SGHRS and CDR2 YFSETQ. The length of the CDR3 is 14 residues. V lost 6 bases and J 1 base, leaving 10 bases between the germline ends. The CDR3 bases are TGCGCCAGCAAAGTGACAGAGAACACCGGGGAGCTGTTTTTT. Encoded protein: CASKVTENTGELFF.

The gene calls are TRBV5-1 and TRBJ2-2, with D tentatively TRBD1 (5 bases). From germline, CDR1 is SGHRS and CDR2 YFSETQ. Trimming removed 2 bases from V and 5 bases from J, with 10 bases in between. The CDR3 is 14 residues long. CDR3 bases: TGCGCCAGCAGCTTCGTTAGGGGAACCGGGGAGCTGTTTTTT. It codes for CASSFVRGTGELFF.

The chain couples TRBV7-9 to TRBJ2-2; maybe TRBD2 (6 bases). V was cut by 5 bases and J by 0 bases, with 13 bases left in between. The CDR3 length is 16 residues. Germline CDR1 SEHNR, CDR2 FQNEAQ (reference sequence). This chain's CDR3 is CASSPWRGANTGELFF. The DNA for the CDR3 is TGTGCCAGCAGCCCCTGGCGCGGGGCGAACACCGGGGAGCTGTTTTTT.

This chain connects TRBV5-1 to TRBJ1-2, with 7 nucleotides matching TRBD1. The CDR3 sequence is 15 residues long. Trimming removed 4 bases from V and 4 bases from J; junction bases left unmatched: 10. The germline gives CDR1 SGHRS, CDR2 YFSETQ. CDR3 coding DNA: TGCGCCAGCAGCCCGGAGGGACAGCTCTTCTATGGCTACACCTTC. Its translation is CASSPEGQLFYGYTF.

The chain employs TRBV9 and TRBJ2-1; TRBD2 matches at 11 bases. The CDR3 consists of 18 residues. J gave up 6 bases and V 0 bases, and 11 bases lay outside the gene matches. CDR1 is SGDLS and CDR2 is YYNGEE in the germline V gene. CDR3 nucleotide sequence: TGTGCCAGCAGCGTAGGCCTAGCGGGGGGAGGGAAGTCCAATGAGCAGTTCTTC. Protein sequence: CASSVGLAGGGKSNEQFF.

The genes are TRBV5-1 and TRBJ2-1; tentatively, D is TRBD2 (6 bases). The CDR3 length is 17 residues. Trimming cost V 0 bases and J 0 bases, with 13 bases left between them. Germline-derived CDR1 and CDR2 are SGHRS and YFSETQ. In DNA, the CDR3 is TGCGCCAGCAGCTTGGAGGGCGGGGATAGCTCCTACAATGAGCAGTTCTTC. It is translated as CASSLEGGDSSYNEQFF.

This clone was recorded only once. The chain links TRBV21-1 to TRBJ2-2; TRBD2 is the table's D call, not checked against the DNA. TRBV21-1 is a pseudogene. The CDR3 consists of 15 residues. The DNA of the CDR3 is TGTGCCAGCAGCAAAGTTAGACGAGCGACCGGGGAGCTGTTTTTT. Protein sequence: CASSKVRRATGELFF.

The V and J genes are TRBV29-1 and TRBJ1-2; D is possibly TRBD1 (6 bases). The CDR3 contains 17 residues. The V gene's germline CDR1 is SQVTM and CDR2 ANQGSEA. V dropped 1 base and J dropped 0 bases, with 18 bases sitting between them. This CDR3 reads CSVEGGRGPNPNYGYTF. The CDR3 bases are TGCAGCGTTGAAGGAGGCAGGGGTCCAAATCCTAACTATGGCTACACCTTC.

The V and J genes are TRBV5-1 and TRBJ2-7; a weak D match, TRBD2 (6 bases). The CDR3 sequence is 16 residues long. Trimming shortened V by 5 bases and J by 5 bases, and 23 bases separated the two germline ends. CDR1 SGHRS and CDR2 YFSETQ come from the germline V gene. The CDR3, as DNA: TGCGCCAGCAGTTATATGGCGGGACTCCGCGAGGACGAGCAGTACTTC. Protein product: CASSYMAGLREDEQYF.

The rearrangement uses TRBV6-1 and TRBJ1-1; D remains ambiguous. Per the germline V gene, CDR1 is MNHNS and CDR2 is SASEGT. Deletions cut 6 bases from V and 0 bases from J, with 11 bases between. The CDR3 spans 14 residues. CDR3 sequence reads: CASRNPGLNTEAFF. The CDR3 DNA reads TGTGCCAGCAGAAACCCAGGCTTGAACACTGAAGCTTTCTTT.

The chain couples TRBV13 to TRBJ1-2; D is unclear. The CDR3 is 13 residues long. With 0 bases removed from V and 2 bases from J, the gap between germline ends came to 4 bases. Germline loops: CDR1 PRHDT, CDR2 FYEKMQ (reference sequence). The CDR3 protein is CASSLGRNYGYTF. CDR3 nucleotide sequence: TGTGCCAGCAGCTTAGGGCGGAACTATGGCTACACCTTC.

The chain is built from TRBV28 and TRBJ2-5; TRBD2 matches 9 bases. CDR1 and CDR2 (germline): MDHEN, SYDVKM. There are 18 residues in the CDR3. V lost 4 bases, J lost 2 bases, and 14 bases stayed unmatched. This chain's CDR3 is CASSSGTSLIHFQETQYF. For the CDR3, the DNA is TGTGCCAGCAGTTCCGGGACTAGCTTAATACACTTTCAAGAGACCCAGTACTTC.

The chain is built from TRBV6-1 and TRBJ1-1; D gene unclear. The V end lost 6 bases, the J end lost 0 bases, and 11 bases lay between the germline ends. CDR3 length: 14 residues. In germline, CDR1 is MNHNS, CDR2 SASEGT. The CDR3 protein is CASRRDMMNTEAFF. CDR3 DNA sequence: TGTGCCAGCAGGCGAGATATGATGAACACTGAAGCTTTCTTT.

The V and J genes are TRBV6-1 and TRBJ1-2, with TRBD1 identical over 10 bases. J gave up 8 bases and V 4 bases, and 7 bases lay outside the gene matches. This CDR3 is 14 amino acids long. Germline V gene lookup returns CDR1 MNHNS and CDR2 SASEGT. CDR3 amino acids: CASSGSGTGAGYTF. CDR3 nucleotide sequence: TGTGCCAGCAGTGGATCCGGGACAGGGGCGGGCTACACCTTC.

The CDR3 is CAWSSQGIANSPLHF. Here the CDR3 DNA reads TGTGCCTGGAGTAGCCAGGGGATTGCGAATTCACCCCTCCACTTT. V gene TRBV30 combines with J gene TRBJ1-6; D may be TRBD1 (6 bases). Trimming left V 2 bases short and J 7 bases short, with 15 bases between. Germline V gene sequence: CDR1 GTSNPN, CDR2 SVGIG (reference sequence). The CDR3 spans 15 residues.

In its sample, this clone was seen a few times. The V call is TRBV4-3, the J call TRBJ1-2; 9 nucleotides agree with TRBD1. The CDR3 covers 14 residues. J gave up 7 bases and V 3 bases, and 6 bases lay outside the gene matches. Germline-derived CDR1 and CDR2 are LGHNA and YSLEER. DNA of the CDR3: TGCGCCAGCAGCCAGGGAACAGGGGGCTTTGGCTACACCTTC. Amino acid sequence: CASSQGTGGFGYTF.

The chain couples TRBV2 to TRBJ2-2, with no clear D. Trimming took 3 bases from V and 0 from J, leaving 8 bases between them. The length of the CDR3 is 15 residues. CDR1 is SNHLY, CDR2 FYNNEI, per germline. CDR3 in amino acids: CASSEVRSNTGELFF. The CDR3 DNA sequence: TGTGCCAGCAGTGAGGTCAGGTCGAACACCGGGGAGCTGTTTTTT.